Following are 30 T cell receptor beta chains from one sample sequenced in a study of PD-L1 blockade in urothelial cancer. The time point here: pretreatment peripheral blood. Here immunoSEQ multiplex PCR was the method, and the copy in TCRdb shows in-frame clones only, minus some. The top ten clones hold approximately 15% of a sample with over 30,000 clones, over 75% of them seen once. The input for sequencing was PBMCs, taken around atezolizumab (anti-PD-L1) treatment. All receptors come from a man aged 60 to 75 with urothelial cancer.

V usage is TRBV4-2 and J usage is TRBJ2-7; 16 bases are a match to TRBD2. Germline V gene data show CDR1 as LGHNA and CDR2 as YNFKEQ. The CDR3 has 17 amino acids. V lost 5 bases and J lost 4; bases outside the gene matches: 8. In DNA form, the CDR3 reads TGTGCCAGCAGCAGTCCGGGACTAGCGGGAGGGCCTTACGAGCAGTACTTC. Translation: CASSSPGLAGGPYEQYF.

The chain couples TRBV5-4 to TRBJ2-5; 10 bases fit TRBD2. Trimming removed 4 bases from V and 5 bases from J; junction bases left unmatched: 11. CDR3 length equals 16 residues. Germline V gene lookup returns CDR1 SGHNT and CDR2 YYREEE (reference sequence). CDR3 sequence (DNA): TGTGCCAGCAGCCACCCTAGCGGGAGTAGGATGGAGACCCAGTACTTC. This sequence encodes CASSHPSGSRMETQYF.

The chain has TRBV19 and TRBJ2-7, with D maybe TRBD2 (6 bases). Germline CDR1 is LNHDA and CDR2 is SQIVND (reference sequence). The CDR3 is 15 residues long. The germline V and J ends were trimmed by 1 base and 6 bases, with 16 bases remaining between them. The CDR3 bases are TGTGCCAGTAGTATAGGGCCGGGAGTTCGTGGCGAGCAGTACTTC. Its translation is CASSIGPGVRGEQYF.

The CDR3 sequence is CATSGLAGLSGANVLTF. The CDR3 DNA reads as TGTGCCACGTCGGGACTAGCGGGTCTCTCTGGGGCCAACGTCCTGACTTTC. This sequence joins TRBV15 and TRBJ2-6; 12 positions match TRBD2. CDR1 and CDR2 (germline): LNHNV, YYDKDF (reference sequence). The CDR3 spans 17 residues. J gave up 0 bases and V 9 bases, and 6 bases lay outside the gene matches.

This clone has only one observation. V is TRBV7-2 and J is TRBJ2-3; the D is unclear. This CDR3 is built from 16 residues. V lost 0 bases to trimming and J lost 4 bases, with 14 bases between them. From germline, CDR1 is SGHTA and CDR2 FQGNSA. The CDR3 region is CASSLASVQSADTQYF. The CDR3 bases are TGTGCCAGCAGCTTAGCGTCGGTGCAGAGCGCAGATACGCAGTATTTT.

The chain carries TRBV5-5 and TRBJ2-3, with 13 bases matching TRBD2. The CDR3 is 18 amino acids. V was clipped by 1 base and J by 1 base; unmatched bases: 6. Germline V CDR1 and CDR2: SGHKS, YYEKEE (reference sequence). CDR3 residues: CASSLMTSGRLGTDTQYF. The CDR3 DNA reads as TGTGCCAGCAGCTTGATGACTAGCGGGAGGCTCGGCACAGATACGCAGTATTTT.

The chain has TRBV5-1 and TRBJ1-2, with a weak D call TRBD1 (5 bases). Germline V gene sequence: CDR1 SGHRS, CDR2 YFSETQ. V was pared by 0 bases and J by 8 bases, with 8 bases between. The CDR3 length is 12 residues. CDR3 region: CASSLDRHGYTF. Here the CDR3 DNA reads TGCGCCAGCAGCTTGGACAGGCACGGCTACACCTTC.

The chain employs TRBV27 and TRBJ1-1; 7 nucleotides line up with TRBD1. The germline V gene has CDR1 MNHEY and CDR2 SMNVEV (reference sequence). CDR3 size: 14 residues. V shed 8 bases and J 3 bases; nucleotides not matched to a gene: 9. This CDR3 is CASRKDRADTEAFF. The DNA for the CDR3 is TGTGCCAGCCGCAAAGACAGGGCTGACACTGAAGCTTTCTTT.

The CDR3 bases are TGTGCCAGCAGTCAAACTCAAGAGACCCAGTACTTC. Its translation is CASSQTQETQYF. V usage is TRBV28 and J usage is TRBJ2-5; D is ambiguous. Per the germline V gene, CDR1 is MDHEN and CDR2 is SYDVKM. Trimming left V 5 bases short and J 2 bases short, with 6 bases between. The CDR3 has 12 residues.

This clone was observed a handful of times. The chain carries TRBV9 and TRBJ1-3, with 9 bases lining up with TRBD1. CDR1 SGDLS and CDR2 YYNGEE come from the germline V gene. J lost 2 bases, V lost 0 bases, and 6 bases had no gene match. CDR3 length: 17 residues. The CDR3 DNA follows: TGTGCCAGCAGCGTAGAGGGGACAGGGTACCCTGGAAACACCATATATTTT. This gives the protein CASSVEGTGYPGNTIYF.

The V and J genes are TRBV7-9 and TRBJ1-4, with TRBD1 matching over 9 bases. From germline, CDR1 is SEHNR and CDR2 FQNEAQ (reference sequence). The CDR3 is 14 residues long. J gave up 7 bases and V 5 bases, and 5 bases lay outside the gene matches. The CDR3 region has the DNA TGTGCCAGCAGCGTCTTGACAGGGGGTGAAAAACTGTTTTTT. It is translated as CASSVLTGGEKLFF.

The CDR3 DNA reads TGTGCCAGCAAAAAAGGGAGTTCCGAGCAGTACTTC. Amino acid sequence: CASKKGSSEQYF. The chain carries TRBV25-1 and TRBJ2-7; the D gene is possibly TRBD2 (5 bases). Trimming removed 7 bases at V and 6 bases at J, with 13 bases between. CDR1 is MGHDK, CDR2 SYGVNS, per germline. The CDR3 extends over 12 amino acids.

The J gene is TRBJ2-1, the V gene TRBV10-1, with TRBD2 identical over 7 bases. In germline, CDR1 is WNHNN, CDR2 SYGVQD (reference sequence). CDR3 length: 14 amino acids. The V and J ends lost 3 bases and 7 bases, in that order; junction bases with no gene match: 6. In DNA form, the CDR3 reads TGCGCCAGCAGTGATTGGGGGAGGGATAATGAGCAGTTCTTC. This sequence encodes CASSDWGRDNEQFF.

The chain carries TRBV11-2 and TRBJ2-1; perhaps TRBD2 as D (5 bases). The germline CDR1 and CDR2 sequences are SGHAT and FQNNGV. The CDR3 has 16 residues. Deletions cut 0 bases from V and 4 bases from J, with 13 bases between. Here the CDR3 reads CASSLELGASYNEQFF. CDR3 coding DNA: TGTGCCAGCAGCTTAGAATTGGGAGCCTCGTACAATGAGCAGTTCTTC.

The chain links TRBV5-4 to TRBJ1-6; 7 nucleotides agree with TRBD1. The CDR3 is 15 residues long. Germline V gene sequence: CDR1 SGHNT, CDR2 YYREEE (reference sequence). V trimming: 3 bases; J trimming: 0 bases; junction bases outside the gene matches: 0. In DNA, the CDR3 is TGTGCCAGCAGCTGGGACAGCTCCTATAATTCACCCCTCCACTTT. The encoded protein is CASSWDSSYNSPLHF.

The count of this clone is one. J is TRBJ1-5 and V is TRBV19; D may be TRBD1 (5 bases). The CDR3 runs 16 residues. CDR1 and CDR2 (germline): LNHDA, SQIVND (reference sequence). The V end was cut by 5 bases, the J end by 0 bases, with 14 bases between. In DNA, the CDR3 is TGTGCCAGTAGTCCTCAGGGATTCTATAGCAATCAGCCCCAGCATTTT. Amino acid sequence: CASSPQGFYSNQPQHF.

The chain has TRBV10-2 and TRBJ2-7, with a possible D match to TRBD2 (5 bases). The CDR3 spans 15 residues. Looked up from germline, CDR1 is WSHSY and CDR2 is SAAADI. V lost 5 bases and J lost 4, with 18 bases in between. The CDR3 region has the DNA TGCGCCAGCAGTCCACCGACCGCGGGTGGGTACGAGCAGTACTTC. Amino acids: CASSPPTAGGYEQYF.

The genes are TRBV4-2 and TRBJ2-7; 7 positions agree with TRBD2. The V segment lost 0 bases and the J segment 3 bases; nucleotides outside the gene matches: 2. The CDR3 consists of 14 residues. Germline V lookup: CDR1 LGHNA, CDR2 YNFKEQ. CDR3 amino acids: CASSQDSGGYEQYF. In nucleotides, the CDR3 is TGTGCCAGCAGCCAAGATTCGGGGGGCTACGAGCAGTACTTC.

This clone has more than one count but fewer than ten. The V gene is TRBV9, the J gene TRBJ1-1, with 8 nucleotides matching TRBD1. CDR1 and CDR2 (germline): SGDLS, YYNGEE. V was clipped by 0 bases and J by 3 bases; unmatched bases: 4. The CDR3 runs to 15 residues. In DNA, the CDR3 is TGTGCCAGCAGCGTAGACCCGACAGGGGACACTGAAGCTTTCTTT. Its translation: CASSVDPTGDTEAFF.

The V gene is TRBV30, the J gene TRBJ1-2; D possibly corresponds to TRBD1 (5 bases). V lost 1 base, J lost 4 bases, and 10 bases lay in between. Germline V CDR1 and CDR2: GTSNPN, SVGIG (reference sequence). The CDR3 is 13 amino acids. In DNA, the CDR3 is TGTGCCTGGAGTGGAGGAGGGGTCTATGGCTACACCTTC. This translates into CAWSGGGVYGYTF.

The chain links TRBV2 to TRBJ2-2; TRBD2 matches 8 bases. Germline V gene data show CDR1 as SNHLY and CDR2 as FYNNEI. This CDR3 is built from 16 residues. The V segment lost 6 bases and the J segment 1 base; nucleotides outside the gene matches: 7. The CDR3 DNA is TGTGCCAGCAGAGAAACTAGCGGACTGAACACCGGGGAGCTGTTTTTT. Translating gives CASRETSGLNTGELFF. The complete variable domain, with remaining parts taken from reference TRBV2 and TRBJ2-2, reads EPEVTQTPSHQVTQMGQEVILRCVPISNHLYFYWYRQILGQKVEFLVSFYNNEISEKSEIFDDQFSVERPDGSNFTLKIRSTKLEDSAMYFCASRETSGLNTGELFFGEGSRLTVL.

The chain uses TRBV30 and TRBJ1-1, with TRBD1 matching 7 bases. V was pared by 5 bases and J by 7 bases, with 13 bases of the junction left unmatched. The germline CDR1 and CDR2 sequences are GTSNPN and SVGIG (reference sequence). The CDR3 extends over 14 amino acids. This CDR3 is CAWDTGQLNGEAFF. CDR3 DNA sequence: TGTGCCTGGGATACGGGACAGTTGAACGGTGAAGCTTTCTTT.

The J gene is TRBJ2-3, the V gene TRBV5-1; TRBD2 might be the D (5 bases). Germline CDR1 SGHRS, CDR2 YFSETQ. This CDR3 has 16 residues. Trimming left V 0 bases short and J 2 bases short, with 13 bases between. The CDR3 coding sequence is TGCGCCAGCAGCTTGGGCCCTAGCCGATTCACAGATACGCAGTATTTT. This codes for CASSLGPSRFTDTQYF.

This rearrangement joins TRBV10-1 to TRBJ2-2; 7 nucleotides line up with TRBD2. The CDR3 covers 15 residues. V trimming: 4 bases; J trimming: 1 base; junction bases outside the gene matches: 3. The germline V gene has CDR1 WNHNN and CDR2 SYGVQD (reference sequence). CDR3 residues: CASSVSGGNTGELFF. As DNA, the CDR3 is TGCGCCAGCAGTGTTTCGGGAGGGAACACCGGGGAGCTGTTTTTT.

The chain links TRBV5-6 to TRBJ2-5, with D possibly matching TRBD2 (6 bases). Per germline, CDR1 SGHDT and CDR2 YYEEEE. CDR3 length equals 17 residues. Trimming pared 1 base from V and 2 bases from J, leaving 18 bases between. The CDR3 sequence: CASSLKLGGTTQETQYF. CDR3 DNA sequence: TGTGCCAGCAGCTTGAAACTAGGCGGGACGACACAAGAGACCCAGTACTTC. Variable domain in full (rest from reference TRBV5-6 and TRBJ2-5): DAGVTQSPTHLIKTRGQQVTLRCSPKSGHDTVSWYQQALGQGPQFIFQYYEEEERQRGNFPDRFSGHQFPNYSSELNVNALLLGDSALYLCASSLKLGGTTQETQYFGPGTRLLVL.

The rearrangement uses TRBV18 and TRBJ1-1; D might be TRBD1 (6 bases). Germline-derived CDR1 and CDR2 are KGHSH and LQKENI. Trimming took off 0 bases at V and 0 bases at J, with 11 bases between the two ends. The CDR3 extends over 16 amino acids. CDR3: CASSPPTGRLNTEAFF. The CDR3 coding sequence is TGTGCCAGCTCACCACCTACAGGGCGTTTGAACACTGAAGCTTTCTTT.

This chain connects TRBV4-3 to TRBJ1-1, with D unresolved. This CDR3 region has 13 residues. Trimming took off 0 bases at V and 2 bases at J, with 4 bases between the two ends. CDR1 is LGHNA and CDR2 is YSLEER in the germline V gene. The CDR3 sequence: CASSQESNTEAFF. The CDR3, as DNA: TGCGCCAGCAGCCAAGAGAGCAACACTGAAGCTTTCTTT.

The V gene is TRBV10-1, the J gene TRBJ2-2; D is possibly TRBD2 (6 bases). CDR3 length: 15 amino acids. Germline lookup yields CDR1 WNHNN and CDR2 SYGVQD (reference sequence). The V end was cut by 9 bases, the J end by 2 bases, with 16 bases between. CDR3 protein: CASGGMRDNTGELFF. CDR3 nucleotide sequence: TGCGCCAGTGGAGGGATGAGAGATAACACCGGGGAGCTGTTTTTT.

This clone was counted a single time. The chain couples TRBV15 to TRBJ2-5; 9 positions agree with TRBD2. Germline CDR1 reads LNHNV; CDR2 reads YYDKDF (reference sequence). V lost 6 bases, J lost 5 bases, and 7 bases stayed unmatched. The CDR3 spans 14 residues. The CDR3, as DNA: TGTGCCACCAGAGCAAGGGCGGGAGGGGAGACCCAGTACTTC. Translating it yields CATRARAGGETQYF.

The V call is TRBV14, the J call TRBJ1-6, with TRBD1 matching over 7 bases. Germline V gene sequence: CDR1 SGHDN, CDR2 FVKESK. The CDR3 sequence is 16 residues long. V trimming: 6 bases; J trimming: 0 bases; junction bases outside the gene matches: 5. CDR3 DNA sequence: TGTGCCAGCAGGGGGGACAGAAACTCCTATAATTCACCCCTCCACTTT. It is translated as CASRGDRNSYNSPLHF.